Below, 25 T cell receptor beta chains from the same sample are listed, as sequenced in a study of blood T cell repertoires in COVID-19. Sequencing was performed with immunoSEQ multiplex PCR; in TCRdb, only in-frame clones are kept and a portion is missing. The sample yields 20,000 or so clones, about nine tenths seen once. What was sequenced was peripheral blood. Receptor source: a man in his forties or fifties with active COVID-19.

This chain links TRBV5-1 with TRBJ2-2, with 7 bases identical to TRBD1. Trimming removed 3 bases from V and 5 bases from J; junction bases left unmatched: 4. From germline, CDR1 is SGHRS and CDR2 YFSETQ. The CDR3 is made up of 14 amino acids. The CDR3 DNA reads as TGCGCCAGCAGCTACAGGGGTGATACCGGGGAGCTGTTTTTT. It codes for CASSYRGDTGELFF.

Of note for this clone: The junction shows a germline mismatch at one end, possibly a read error. The rearrangement uses TRBV5-6 and TRBJ1-2, with 9 bases fitting TRBD1. CDR3 length: 13 residues. Looked up from germline, CDR1 is SGHDT and CDR2 is YYEEEE. The CDR3 is CASSLGQGLGEAF. Here the CDR3 DNA reads TGTGCCAGCAGCTTAGGACAGGGGCTGGGGGAAGCCTTC. Filled out from reference TRBV5-6 and TRBJ1-2, the complete variable domain reads DAGVTQSPTHLIKTRGQQVTLRCSPKSGHDTVSWYQQALGQGPQFIFQYYEEEERQRGNFPDRFSGHQFPNYSSELNVNALLLGDSALYLCASSLGQGLGEAFGSGTRLTVV.

The chain couples TRBV7-9 to TRBJ1-1; D is unclear. The CDR3 spans 13 residues. Between the trimmed V and J ends, which lost 4 bases and 1 base, there was a span of 7 bases. The V gene's germline CDR1 is SEHNR and CDR2 FQNEAQ (reference sequence). The CDR3 DNA sequence: TGTGCCAGCAGCTCCTACAGGAACACTGAAGCTTTCTTT. It specifies CASSSYRNTEAFF.

The V call is TRBV19, the J call TRBJ2-7; TRBD1 matches 7 bases. The CDR3 totals 14 residues. CDR1 is LNHDA and CDR2 is SQIVND in the germline V gene (reference sequence). V was pared by 6 bases and J by 3 bases, with 8 bases of the junction left unmatched. CDR3 sequence: CASRGNGQDYEQYF. As DNA, the CDR3 is TGTGCCAGTAGGGGAAATGGACAGGACTACGAGCAGTACTTC. Based on the CDR3 plus reference TRBV19 and TRBJ2-7, the full variable domain is DGGITQSPKYLFRKEGQNVTLSCEQNLNHDAMYWYRQDPGQGLRLIYYSQIVNDFQKGDIAEGYSVSREKKESFPLTVTSAQKNPTAFYLCASRGNGQDYEQYFGPGTRLTVT.

The rearrangement joins TRBV6-2 or TRBV6-3 to TRBJ2-1; D gene ambiguous. CDR1 is MNHEY and CDR2 is SVGEGT in the germline V gene. This CDR3 has 12 residues. V lost 0 bases, J lost 11 bases, and 8 bases lay in between. The CDR3 DNA sequence: TGTGCCAGCAGTTACTCGGGCTATCAGCAGTTCTTC. Its protein is CASSYSGYQQFF.

The rearrangement links TRBV2 to TRBJ1-2; 9 bases line up with TRBD1. Germline V gives CDR1 SNHLY, CDR2 FYNNEI. After removal of 4 bases from V and 0 bases from J, the junction contained 0 bases not matched to a gene. This CDR3 comprises 14 residues. The CDR3 region has the DNA TGTGCCAGCAGTGGGGACAGGGCTAACTATGGCTACACCTTC. It yields the protein CASSGDRANYGYTF.

The rearrangement uses TRBV7-9 and TRBJ2-5; 8 bases agree with TRBD2. The trim removed 5 bases at V and 3 bases at J, leaving 5 bases unmatched. The CDR3 extends over 14 amino acids. CDR1 and CDR2 from the germline V gene are SEHNR and FQNEAQ (reference sequence). DNA of the CDR3: TGTGCCAGCAGCAGTCTAGCGGGTGAAGAGACCCAGTACTTC. Its translation: CASSSLAGEETQYF.

The chain links TRBV5-1 to TRBJ1-1; D possibly corresponds to TRBD1 (5 bases). Trimming took 4 bases from V and 3 from J, leaving 13 bases between them. Germline V gene data show CDR1 as SGHRS and CDR2 as YFSETQ. The CDR3 contains 14 residues. The CDR3 DNA follows: TGCGCCAGCAGCCACCGACAGTTACACACTGAAGCTTTCTTT. Its protein product is CASSHRQLHTEAFF. Full variable domain (rest looked up from reference TRBV5-1 and TRBJ1-1): KAGVTQTPRYLIKTRGQQVTLSCSPISGHRSVSWYQQTPGQGLQFLFEYFSETQRNKGNFPGRFSGRQFSNSRSEMNVSTLELGDSALYLCASSHRQLHTEAFFGQGTRLTVV.

The rearrangement links TRBV2 to TRBJ2-7; possibly TRBD2 for D (6 bases). The CDR3 is 14 amino acids. The germline gives CDR1 SNHLY, CDR2 FYNNEI. Trimming left V 7 bases short and J 0 bases short, with 13 bases between. In DNA form, the CDR3 reads TGTGCCAGCACCGGGACTTTCAGCTCCTACGAGCAGTACTTC. Its protein product is CASTGTFSSYEQYF.

V usage is TRBV9 and J usage is TRBJ1-3; 8 bases are shared with TRBD1. The germline V gene encodes CDR1 SGDLS and CDR2 YYNGEE. J gave up 7 bases and V 3 bases, and 3 bases lay outside the gene matches. The CDR3 length is 13 residues. The CDR3 nucleotides read TGTGCCAGCAGCGCGGACAGGGAGAACACCATATATTTT. Translation gives CASSADRENTIYF.

The chain employs TRBV6-2 or TRBV6-3 and TRBJ2-5; TRBD2 might be the D (7 bases). CDR1 is MNHEY and CDR2 is SVGEGT in the germline V gene. This CDR3 has 13 amino acids. The V and J ends lost 6 bases and 10 bases respectively, with 18 bases between them. The CDR3 reads CASSRAGERDQYF. CDR3 nucleotides: TGTGCCAGCAGCCGGGCAGGGGAGCGGGACCAGTACTTC.

This sequence joins TRBV6-5 and TRBJ2-7; 9 bases are a match to TRBD1. Trimming at V came to 6 bases and at J to 3 bases, leaving 6 bases not matched to a gene. Germline assignment: CDR1 MNHEY and CDR2 SVGAGI. This CDR3 has 14 amino acids. The CDR3 DNA follows: TGTGCCAGCAGAACCGGGACAGGGTACTACGAGCAGTACTTC. The encoded protein is CASRTGTGYYEQYF.

This chain links TRBV2 with TRBJ1-6, with TRBD1 matching 7 bases. After removal of 9 bases from V and 3 bases from J, the junction contained 2 bases not matched to a gene. CDR1 and CDR2 (germline): SNHLY, FYNNEI. This CDR3 contains 13 residues. As DNA, the CDR3 is TGTGCCAGTAGGGGGCTCTATAATTCACCCCTCCACTTT. Encoded protein: CASRGLYNSPLHF. The complete variable domain, with remaining parts taken from reference TRBV2 and TRBJ1-6, reads EPEVTQTPSHQVTQMGQEVILRCVPISNHLYFYWYRQILGQKVEFLVSFYNNEISEKSEIFDDQFSVERPDGSNFTLKIRSTKLEDSAMYFCASRGLYNSPLHFGNGTRLTVT.

The rearrangement uses TRBV5-1 and TRBJ2-1; 13 nucleotides align to TRBD2. CDR3 length: 17 residues. CDR1 is SGHRS and CDR2 is YFSETQ in the germline V gene. Trimming took 4 bases from V and 0 from J; bases not matched to a gene: 4. In nucleotides, the CDR3 is TGCGCCAGCAGCCCTAGACTAGCGGGGGGCTCCTACAATGAGCAGTTCTTC. As protein: CASSPRLAGGSYNEQFF.

V is TRBV15 and J is TRBJ2-1; possibly TRBD2 for D (6 bases). CDR3 length: 15 amino acids. V lost 5 bases, J lost 3 bases, and 14 bases lay in between. Germline CDR1 reads LNHNV; CDR2 reads YYDKDF (reference sequence). Here the CDR3 DNA reads TGTGCCACCAGCCCTTCGGGGGAACTCTACAATGAGCAGTTCTTC. Translating gives CATSPSGELYNEQFF.

The chain combines TRBV29-1 with TRBJ2-7, with 9 bases matching TRBD1. The CDR3 is made up of 11 amino acids. Losses at the gene ends were 0 bases for V and 12 bases for J; bases not matched to a gene: 3. Germline CDR1 SQVTM, CDR2 ANQGSEA. DNA for the CDR3: TGCAGCGTTGAAGATTTGGGACAGGGGTACTTC. Translation gives CSVEDLGQGYF.

The V gene is TRBV29-1, the J gene TRBJ1-2, with 8 bases lining up with TRBD1. CDR3 length: 13 amino acids. CDR1 is SQVTM and CDR2 is ANQGSEA in the germline V gene. The ends lost 6 bases at V and 2 bases at J; junction bases unmatched: 5. In DNA, the CDR3 is TGCAGCGTACCGGACAGGGTAAACTATGGCTACACCTTC. It encodes CSVPDRVNYGYTF.

Note on this clone: Other nucleotide sequences in the sample specify the same CDR3. The gene calls are TRBV4-1 and TRBJ2-2; 7 nucleotides match TRBD1. Germline CDR1 reads MGHRA; CDR2 reads YSYEKL. This CDR3 spans 14 amino acids. After removal of 1 base from V and 4 bases from J, the junction contained 0 bases not matched to a gene. In DNA, the CDR3 is TGCGCCAGCAGCCAAGGACAGGGCACCGGGGAGCTGTTTTTT. Translating it yields CASSQGQGTGELFF.

The chain is built from TRBV6-5 and TRBJ2-7; D unresolved. Germline assignment: CDR1 MNHEY and CDR2 SVGAGI. V shed 6 bases and J shed 5 bases, with 14 bases lying between them. There are 13 residues in the CDR3. In DNA, the CDR3 is TGTGCCAGCAGGGAGTCCGTATTGCACGAGCAGTACTTC. Protein product: CASRESVLHEQYF.

The table lists this clone with a count of one. V usage is TRBV9 and J usage is TRBJ2-7; possibly TRBD1 for D (6 bases). The germline CDR1 and CDR2 sequences are SGDLS and YYNGEE. Trimming took off 4 bases at V and 3 bases at J, with 14 bases between the two ends. There are 14 residues in the CDR3. The CDR3 DNA reads as TGTGCCAGCAGCCCTCATCTGACAGGCTACGAGCAGTACTTC. It specifies CASSPHLTGYEQYF.

The rearrangement uses TRBV6-6 and TRBJ1-6; TRBD1 matches at 10 bases. The CDR3 covers 15 residues. Trimming at V came to 5 bases and at J to 13 bases, leaving 11 bases not matched to a gene. Germline V gives CDR1 MNHNY, CDR2 SVGAGI (reference sequence). DNA for the CDR3: TGTGCCAGCAGTCCCCTGACAGGGGGCCTCGTCCCCCTCCACTTT. Its translation is CASSPLTGGLVPLHF.

The chain recombines TRBV2 with TRBJ1-6; the D gene is possibly TRBD1 (6 bases). Germline CDR1 is SNHLY and CDR2 is FYNNEI. The V end was cut by 8 bases, the J end by 10 bases, with 18 bases between. The CDR3 spans 14 residues. As DNA, the CDR3 is TGTGCCAGCCATCTAACAGGGATAGGGTCACCCCTCCACTTT. This translates into CASHLTGIGSPLHF.

The chain recombines TRBV7-2 with TRBJ1-1; D perhaps matches TRBD1 (6 bases). This CDR3 is 14 amino acids long. Germline loops: CDR1 SGHTA, CDR2 FQGNSA. V lost 5 bases to trimming and J lost 4 bases, with 14 bases between them. CDR3 region: CASSQQGYGTEAFF. The CDR3 DNA sequence: TGTGCCAGCAGCCAACAGGGTTATGGCACTGAAGCTTTCTTT.

This chain joins TRBV6-1 and TRBJ2-1, with D possibly matching TRBD2 (6 bases). The CDR3 extends over 14 amino acids. CDR1 and CDR2 from the germline V gene are MNHNS and SASEGT. Trimming shortened V by 2 bases and J by 3 bases, and 8 bases separated the two germline ends. CDR3 in DNA: TGTGCCAGCAGTGAACCGGGGGTCTACAATGAGCAGTTCTTC. Translated: CASSEPGVYNEQFF.

The V and J genes are TRBV18 and TRBJ1-1; 7 bases agree with TRBD1. Germline V gene data show CDR1 as KGHSH and CDR2 as LQKENI. This CDR3 is built from 15 residues. With V trimmed by 3 bases and J by 4 bases, 8 bases remained unmatched. The CDR3: CASSPSTGYITEAFF. The CDR3 DNA is TGTGCCAGCTCACCTTCGACAGGGTACATCACTGAAGCTTTCTTT.